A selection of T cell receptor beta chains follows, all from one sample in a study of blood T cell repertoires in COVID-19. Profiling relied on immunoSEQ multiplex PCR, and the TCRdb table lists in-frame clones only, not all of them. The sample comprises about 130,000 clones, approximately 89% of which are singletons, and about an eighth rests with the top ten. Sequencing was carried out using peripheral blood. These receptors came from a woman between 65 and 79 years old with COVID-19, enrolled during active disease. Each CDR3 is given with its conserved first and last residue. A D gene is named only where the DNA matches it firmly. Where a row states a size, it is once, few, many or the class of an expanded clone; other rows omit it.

cdr3_aa: CASSLAPTRGEAFF; cdr3_nt: TGTGCCAGCAGTTTGGCCCCAACCAGGGGGGAAGCTTTCTTT; d_call: -; j_call: TRBJ1-1; v_call: TRBV21-1; clone_size: -
cdr3_aa: CASSPLGGWGEKLFF; cdr3_nt: TGTGCCAGCAGCCCCCTCGGGGGTTGGGGGGAAAAACTGTTTTTT; d_call: -; j_call: TRBJ1-4; v_call: TRBV11-2; clone_size: -
cdr3_aa: CASYRGGTGTGELFF; cdr3_nt: TGTGCCAGCTACCGGGGGGGCACGGGTACCGGGGAGCTGTTTTTT; d_call: TRBD2; j_call: TRBJ2-2; v_call: TRBV7-9; clone_size: -
cdr3_aa: CASSPGTGTTEAFF; cdr3_nt: TGTGCCAGCAGTCCCGGGACAGGGACCACTGAAGCTTTCTTT; d_call: TRBD1; j_call: TRBJ1-1; v_call: TRBV7-9; clone_size: -
cdr3_aa: CASSRSGARANTEAFF; cdr3_nt: TGTGCCAGTAGTAGGTCTGGGGCCAGGGCGAACACTGAAGCTTTCTTT; d_call: -; j_call: TRBJ1-1; v_call: TRBV19; clone_size: -
cdr3_aa: CASSLGGLGEKLFF; cdr3_nt: TGTGCCAGCAGCTTAGGGGGGCTTGGTGAAAAACTGTTTTTT; d_call: -; j_call: TRBJ1-4; v_call: TRBV11-2; clone_size: -
cdr3_aa: CASSLGVGGQAYEQYF; cdr3_nt: TGTGCCAGCAGCTTGGGCGTGGGGGGACAGGCCTACGAGCAGTACTTC; d_call: TRBD1; j_call: TRBJ2-7; v_call: TRBV5-5; clone_size: -
cdr3_aa: CAISEVQKSLHF; cdr3_nt: TGTGCCATCAGTGAGGTACAGAAATCCCTCCACTTT; d_call: -; j_call: TRBJ1-6; v_call: TRBV10-3; clone_size: -
cdr3_aa: CASSKNSGQANEKLFF; cdr3_nt: TGTGCCAGCAGCAAAAACTCGGGACAGGCTAATGAAAAACTGTTTTTT; d_call: -; j_call: TRBJ1-4; v_call: TRBV21-1; clone_size: -
cdr3_aa: CASSLRGAHRETQYF; cdr3_nt: TGTGCCAGCAGCTTACGGGGGGCGCATCGGGAGACCCAGTACTTC; d_call: -; j_call: TRBJ2-5; v_call: TRBV5-6; clone_size: -
cdr3_aa: CASSPYMGDSRSSYEQYF; cdr3_nt: TGTGCCAGCTCACCATATATGGGCGACAGTAGGAGCTCCTACGAGCAGTACTTC; d_call: -; j_call: TRBJ2-7; v_call: TRBV18; clone_size: -
cdr3_aa: CASKGEWQRSQPQHF; cdr3_nt: TGTGCCAGCAAGGGGGAATGGCAGCGTAGTCAGCCCCAGCATTTT; d_call: -; j_call: TRBJ1-5; v_call: TRBV2; clone_size: few
cdr3_aa: CASSLVFGSHNEQFF; cdr3_nt: TGTGCCAGCAGCTTAGTATTTGGGAGTCACAATGAGCAGTTCTTC; d_call: -; j_call: TRBJ2-1; v_call: TRBV7-9; clone_size: -
cdr3_aa: CASSPQKVNSYEQYF; cdr3_nt: TGTGCCAGCAGCCCACAGAAAGTAAATTCCTACGAGCAGTACTTC; d_call: -; j_call: TRBJ2-7; v_call: TRBV28; clone_size: -
cdr3_aa: CASSFRQGRTNEHEQFF; cdr3_nt: TGTGCCAGCAGCTTTCGACAGGGGAGAACAAATGAACATGAGCAGTTCTTC; d_call: TRBD1; j_call: TRBJ2-1; v_call: TRBV11-2; clone_size: -
cdr3_aa: CASSVGRNTEAFF; cdr3_nt: TGCGCCAGCAGTGTGGGCAGGAACACTGAAGCTTTCTTT; d_call: -; j_call: TRBJ1-1; v_call: TRBV10-1; clone_size: -
cdr3_aa: CASSVDQYNSPLHF; cdr3_nt: TGTGCCAGCAGCGTAGACCAGTATAATTCACCCCTCCACTTT; d_call: -; j_call: TRBJ1-6; v_call: TRBV9; clone_size: -
cdr3_aa: CASSSDRGLAEAFF; cdr3_nt: TGTGCCAGCAGTTCAGACAGGGGGCTCGCTGAAGCTTTCTTT; d_call: TRBD1; j_call: TRBJ1-1; v_call: TRBV2; clone_size: -
cdr3_aa: CASSRTGNEAFF; cdr3_nt: TGTGCCAGCAGTAGGACAGGGAATGAAGCTTTCTTT; d_call: TRBD1; j_call: TRBJ1-1; v_call: TRBV12-3/TRBV12-4; clone_size: -
cdr3_aa: CASRGATSYEQYF; cdr3_nt: TGTGCCAGTAGGGGGGCCACCTCCTACGAGCAGTACTTC; d_call: -; j_call: TRBJ2-7; v_call: TRBV19; clone_size: few
cdr3_aa: CASSVRYRGVGEKLFF; cdr3_nt: TGTGCCAGCAGCGTACGGTACAGGGGGGTGGGTGAAAAACTGTTTTTT; d_call: TRBD1; j_call: TRBJ1-4; v_call: TRBV7-9; clone_size: few
cdr3_aa: CASSMSANYGYTF; cdr3_nt: TGTGCCAGTAGTATGTCCGCTAACTATGGCTACACCTTC; d_call: -; j_call: TRBJ1-2; v_call: TRBV19; clone_size: -